This T cell receptor (beta chain) was identified during a study of cytomegalovirus exposure and HLA in healthy donors. The study's findings and limits: In vitro testing confirmed a few CMV-associated chains as specific for CMV antigens. A later analysis reported that several of the most significant clusters appeared to be linked to common viral pathogens, among them Epstein-Barr virus.

In regard to this clone: Its antigen is not identified.

PCR amplification relied on 60 Vbeta primers (plus 13 Jbeta primers). Sequencing used immunoSEQ multiplex PCR; TCRdb keeps in-frame clones, though not all of them. Here the sample spans roughly 170,000 clones, about three quarters being singletons. The ends were cut back, 4 bases at V and 6 bases at J, with 19 bases in the middle. CDR3 length: 15 residues. Germline V gives CDR1 KGHSY, CDR2 FQNENV. The sequence derives from a girl aged 5-17 years in good health and CMV-seronegative. The chain has TRBV16 and TRBJ2-7, with a tentative D call TRBD1 (6 bases). Sequenced: PBMCs. Here the CDR3 DNA reads TGTGCCAGCAGCCGCCCACAGGGCCCCGGTCTCGAGCAGTACTTC. Its protein product is CASSRPQGPGLEQYF.